These T cell receptor beta chains were read from a single sample in a study of blood T cell repertoires in COVID-19. The protocol was immunoSEQ multiplex PCR, while the TCRdb copy is restricted to in-frame clones and leaves out a portion. The sample lists 160,000 or so clones; around 82% were seen once. The source material was PBMCs or T cells enriched from blood (not recorded which). All receptors derive from a man in his 60s who had recovered from COVID-19. Both conserved end residues are part of each CDR3. D genes are given only for firm matches. Expanded clones are given a class, and other clones once, few, many or no size at all.

cdr3_aa: CASRQGLYEQYF; cdr3_nt: TGCGCCAGCAGACAGGGGCTCTACGAGCAGTACTTC; j_call: TRBJ2-7; v_call: TRBV10-2; clone_size: -; d_call: TRBD1
cdr3_aa: CASSTPGLKETQYF; cdr3_nt: TGTGCCAGCAGCACCCCAGGACTAAAAGAGACCCAGTACTTC; j_call: TRBJ2-5; v_call: TRBV7-9; clone_size: -; d_call: -
cdr3_aa: CSVGTSGEETQYF; cdr3_nt: TGCAGCGTTGGTACTAGCGGAGAAGAGACCCAGTACTTC; j_call: TRBJ2-5; v_call: TRBV29-1; clone_size: few; d_call: TRBD2
cdr3_aa: CASSTGTGTEAFF; cdr3_nt: TGTGCCAGCAGTACCGGGACTGGAACTGAAGCTTTCTTT; j_call: TRBJ1-1; v_call: TRBV5-5; clone_size: -; d_call: -
cdr3_aa: CASSPEARETQYF; cdr3_nt: TGTGCCAGCAGCCCCGAGGCACGGGAGACCCAGTACTTC; j_call: TRBJ2-5; v_call: TRBV7-9; clone_size: -; d_call: -
cdr3_aa: CASSLYHRAGEDTQYF; cdr3_nt: TGTGCCAGCAGCTTGTATCACAGGGCGGGGGAGGATACGCAGTATTTT; j_call: TRBJ2-3; v_call: TRBV5-4; clone_size: -; d_call: -
cdr3_aa: CASSPGTGGIVEQYF; cdr3_nt: TGTGCCAGCAGCCCAGGGACAGGAGGCATTGTCGAGCAGTACTTC; j_call: TRBJ2-7; v_call: TRBV11-2; clone_size: -; d_call: TRBD1
cdr3_aa: CASSPMTPNTEAFF; cdr3_nt: TGTGCCAGCAGCCCTATGACACCGAACACTGAAGCTTTCTTT; j_call: TRBJ1-1; v_call: TRBV3-1/TRBV3-2; clone_size: -; d_call: -
cdr3_aa: CASRPQPGLAERNEQFF; cdr3_nt: TGTGCCAGCAGACCACAGCCGGGACTAGCGGAAAGGAATGAGCAGTTCTTC; j_call: TRBJ2-1; v_call: TRBV28; clone_size: few; d_call: TRBD2
cdr3_aa: CASSQFGQQNTEAFF; cdr3_nt: TGTGCCAGCAGCCAGTTCGGACAGCAGAACACTGAAGCTTTCTTT; j_call: TRBJ1-1; v_call: TRBV3-1/TRBV3-2; clone_size: -; d_call: -
cdr3_aa: CASSLGPQGASYEQYF; cdr3_nt: TGCGCCAGCAGCTTAGGTCCCCAGGGGGCGTCCTACGAGCAGTACTTC; j_call: TRBJ2-7; v_call: TRBV5-1; clone_size: -; d_call: TRBD1
cdr3_aa: CASSPSVYEQYF; cdr3_nt: TGTGCCAGCAGCCCCTCAGTCTACGAGCAGTACTTC; j_call: TRBJ2-7; v_call: TRBV7-8; clone_size: -; d_call: -
cdr3_aa: CSARTGYEQYF; cdr3_nt: TGCAGTGCTCGGACAGGCTACGAGCAGTACTTC; j_call: TRBJ2-7; v_call: TRBV20-1; clone_size: -; d_call: TRBD1
cdr3_aa: CASSYAERPGELFF; cdr3_nt: TGTGCCAGCAGTTACGCGGAACGGCCCGGGGAGCTGTTTTTT; j_call: TRBJ2-2; v_call: TRBV6-5; clone_size: -; d_call: -
cdr3_aa: CASSDGQYTYEQYF; cdr3_nt: TGTGCCAGTAGTGATGGACAGTATACCTACGAGCAGTACTTC; j_call: TRBJ2-7; v_call: TRBV19; clone_size: -; d_call: -
cdr3_aa: CAISDGDRGPRASPLHF; cdr3_nt: TGTGCCATCAGTGACGGGGACAGGGGGCCACGGGCTTCACCCCTCCACTTT; j_call: TRBJ1-6; v_call: TRBV10-3; clone_size: few; d_call: TRBD1
cdr3_aa: CASSPSFLFRGNQPQHF; cdr3_nt: TGTGCCAGCAGCCCTTCATTTCTGTTTAGAGGCAATCAGCCCCAGCATTTT; j_call: TRBJ1-5; v_call: TRBV7-8; clone_size: -; d_call: -
cdr3_aa: CASSPYGQSSGNTIYF; cdr3_nt: TGTGCCAGCAGCCCGTACGGACAGAGCTCTGGAAACACCATATATTTT; j_call: TRBJ1-3; v_call: TRBV11-1; clone_size: -; d_call: -
cdr3_aa: CAISEPWTSGSYEQYF; cdr3_nt: TGTGCCATCAGTGAGCCCTGGACTAGCGGTTCCTACGAGCAGTACTTC; j_call: TRBJ2-7; v_call: TRBV10-3; clone_size: -; d_call: TRBD2
cdr3_aa: CASSLQGAGNTIYF; cdr3_nt: TGTGCCAGCAGCTTACAGGGGGCCGGAAACACCATATATTTT; j_call: TRBJ1-3; v_call: TRBV7-2; clone_size: -; d_call: TRBD1
cdr3_aa: CASSKSGTGSNTGELFF; cdr3_nt: TGTGCCAGCAGCAAGAGCGGGACAGGGTCGAACACCGGGGAGCTGTTTTTT; j_call: TRBJ2-2; v_call: TRBV11-2; clone_size: -; d_call: TRBD1
cdr3_aa: CASSRGGVKAFF; cdr3_nt: TGTGCCAGCAGTCGAGGAGGTGTGAAAGCTTTCTTT; j_call: TRBJ1-1; v_call: TRBV6-5; clone_size: -; d_call: -
cdr3_aa: CASSFDRGSDTQYF; cdr3_nt: TGTGCCAGCAGCTTTGACAGAGGTTCAGATACGCAGTATTTT; j_call: TRBJ2-3; v_call: TRBV7-3; clone_size: -; d_call: -
cdr3_aa: CASSSRDRGRFYEQYF; cdr3_nt: TGTGCCAGTAGTAGCCGGGACAGGGGGCGCTTCTACGAGCAGTACTTC; j_call: TRBJ2-7; v_call: TRBV19; clone_size: -; d_call: TRBD1
cdr3_aa: CAVPASGGTTGELFF; cdr3_nt: TGTGCCGTCCCCGCTAGCGGGGGGACCACCGGGGAGCTGTTTTTT; j_call: TRBJ2-2; v_call: TRBV11-1; clone_size: -; d_call: TRBD2
cdr3_aa: CASSEGDRVWGRETQYF; cdr3_nt: TGTGCCAGCAGTGAAGGGGACAGGGTTTGGGGGAGGGAGACCCAGTACTTC; j_call: TRBJ2-5; v_call: TRBV6-1; clone_size: -; d_call: TRBD1
cdr3_aa: CASIGRGNTIYF; cdr3_nt: TGTGCCAGCATAGGGAGGGGAAACACCATATATTTT; j_call: TRBJ1-3; v_call: TRBV2; clone_size: -; d_call: -
cdr3_aa: CASSSGQNYGYTF; cdr3_nt: TGTGCCAGCAGCTCGGGACAGAACTATGGCTACACCTTC; j_call: TRBJ1-2; v_call: TRBV12-3/TRBV12-4; clone_size: -; d_call: TRBD1
cdr3_aa: CASSQGPALRGTNEKLFF; cdr3_nt: TGCGCCAGCAGCCAAGGGCCGGCCCTCCGCGGGACTAATGAAAAACTGTTTTTT; j_call: TRBJ1-4; v_call: TRBV4-1; clone_size: -; d_call: -
cdr3_aa: CASTTGGGYTF; cdr3_nt: TGTGCCAGCACGACAGGGGGTGGCTACACCTTC; j_call: TRBJ1-2; v_call: TRBV12-3/TRBV12-4; clone_size: once; d_call: TRBD1
cdr3_aa: CASSFAGDTEAFF; cdr3_nt: TGTGCCAGCAGCTTCGCGGGGGACACTGAAGCTTTCTTT; j_call: TRBJ1-1; v_call: TRBV7-6; clone_size: -; d_call: -
cdr3_aa: CASSWGVANTGELFF; cdr3_nt: TGCGCCAGCAGCTGGGGGGTGGCGAACACCGGGGAGCTGTTTTTT; j_call: TRBJ2-2; v_call: TRBV5-1; clone_size: -; d_call: -
cdr3_aa: CASSRTANTGELFF; cdr3_nt: TGTGCCAGTAGTAGGACAGCGAACACCGGGGAGCTGTTTTTT; j_call: TRBJ2-2; v_call: TRBV19; clone_size: -; d_call: -
cdr3_aa: CASSLNWDRGSGYTF; cdr3_nt: TGTGCCAGCAGTTTAAACTGGGACAGGGGAAGTGGCTACACCTTC; j_call: TRBJ1-2; v_call: TRBV28; clone_size: -; d_call: TRBD1
cdr3_aa: CASSFSSMVNSPLHF; cdr3_nt: TGTGCCAGCAGCTTTTCGAGCATGGTCAATTCACCCCTCCACTTT; j_call: TRBJ1-6; v_call: TRBV5-4; clone_size: many; d_call: -
cdr3_aa: CASSPTVGNTIYF; cdr3_nt: TGTGCCAGCAGTCCTACGGTCGGAAACACCATATATTTT; j_call: TRBJ1-3; v_call: TRBV27; clone_size: -; d_call: -
cdr3_aa: CASGRAWEKLFF; cdr3_nt: TGTGCCAGCGGCAGGGCCTGGGAAAAACTGTTTTTT; j_call: TRBJ1-4; v_call: TRBV7-6; clone_size: once; d_call: -
cdr3_aa: CASSRDSRLIYEQYF; cdr3_nt: TGTGCCAGCAGTCGAGACTCTCGTCTCATATACGAGCAGTACTTC; j_call: TRBJ2-7; v_call: TRBV28; clone_size: -; d_call: -
cdr3_aa: CASMEGRKAFF; cdr3_nt: TGTGCCAGCATGGAGGGGAGAAAAGCTTTCTTT; j_call: TRBJ1-1; v_call: TRBV25-1; clone_size: few; d_call: -
cdr3_aa: CASTRVSSPGELFF; cdr3_nt: TGTGCCAGTACCCGCGTTTCTTCCCCCGGGGAGCTGTTTTTT; j_call: TRBJ2-2; v_call: TRBV19; clone_size: few; d_call: -
cdr3_aa: CASSVGTLGGDTQYF; cdr3_nt: TGTGCCAGCAGCGTCGGGACTCTTGGCGGAGATACGCAGTATTTT; j_call: TRBJ2-3; v_call: TRBV7-9; clone_size: -; d_call: -
cdr3_aa: CASSRFLDGFSGNTIYF; cdr3_nt: TGTGCCAGCAGCCGATTTCTCGATGGCTTCTCTGGAAACACCATATATTTT; j_call: TRBJ1-3; v_call: TRBV7-8; clone_size: -; d_call: -
cdr3_aa: CASSPTGLPYNEQFF; cdr3_nt: TGTGCCAGCAGCCCGACAGGTTTACCCTACAATGAGCAGTTCTTC; j_call: TRBJ2-1; v_call: TRBV7-2; clone_size: -; d_call: -
cdr3_aa: CASRGLATGELFF; cdr3_nt: TGTGCCAGCAGGGGACTAGCCACCGGGGAGCTGTTTTTT; j_call: TRBJ2-2; v_call: TRBV6-5; clone_size: -; d_call: TRBD2
cdr3_aa: CASSLLDRDRGYTF; cdr3_nt: TGTGCCAGCAGCCTTTTGGACCGGGACAGGGGCTACACCTTC; j_call: TRBJ1-2; v_call: TRBV3-1/TRBV3-2; clone_size: -; d_call: TRBD1
cdr3_aa: CSVFSSGQVYF; cdr3_nt: TGCAGCGTGTTTTCGTCGGGACAGGTGTACTTC; j_call: TRBJ2-7; v_call: TRBV29-1; clone_size: -; d_call: TRBD1
cdr3_aa: CALIDGTNANTGELFF; cdr3_nt: TGTGCCCTGATCGACGGGACAAACGCGAACACCGGGGAGCTGTTTTTT; j_call: TRBJ2-2; v_call: TRBV30; clone_size: -; d_call: -
cdr3_aa: CASSLWAVPYEQYF; cdr3_nt: TGTGCCAGCAGCTTATGGGCAGTCCCCTACGAGCAGTACTTC; j_call: TRBJ2-7; v_call: TRBV11-2; clone_size: -; d_call: -
cdr3_aa: CASSRTGGRHQPQHF; cdr3_nt: TGTGCCAGTAGTAGGACAGGGGGCAGGCATCAGCCCCAGCATTTT; j_call: TRBJ1-5; v_call: TRBV19; clone_size: -; d_call: TRBD1
cdr3_aa: CASRGPGQDFYGYTF; cdr3_nt: TGTGCCAGCCGAGGACCGGGACAGGATTTTTATGGCTACACCTTC; j_call: TRBJ1-2; v_call: TRBV11-2; clone_size: -; d_call: TRBD1
cdr3_aa: CASSKLDANEKLFF; cdr3_nt: TGTGCCAGCAGTAAGTTAGATGCTAATGAAAAACTGTTTTTT; j_call: TRBJ1-4; v_call: TRBV25-1; clone_size: -; d_call: -